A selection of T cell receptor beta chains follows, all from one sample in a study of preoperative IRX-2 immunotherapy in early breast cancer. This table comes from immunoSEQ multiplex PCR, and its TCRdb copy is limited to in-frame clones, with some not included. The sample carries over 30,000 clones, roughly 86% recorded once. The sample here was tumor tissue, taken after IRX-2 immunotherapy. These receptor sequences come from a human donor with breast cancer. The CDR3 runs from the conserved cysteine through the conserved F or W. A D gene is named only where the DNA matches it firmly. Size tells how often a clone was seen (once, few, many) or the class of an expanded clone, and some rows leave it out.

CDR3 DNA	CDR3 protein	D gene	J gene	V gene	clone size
TGTGCCAGTATCGCGACAGGGTCATCTCCCCAGCATTTT	CASIATGSSPQHF	TRBD1	TRBJ1-5	TRBV19	.
TGTGCCAGCAGTTACTCGAGGCGCACTGAAGCTTTCTTT	CASSYSRRTEAFF	.	TRBJ1-1	TRBV6-4	.
TGTGCCAGCAGCTCGGGATTCGGACAGGCAGGATCTGGAAACACCATATATTTT	CASSSGFGQAGSGNTIYF	TRBD1	TRBJ1-3	TRBV7-6	.
TGCGCCAGCAGCCCGAGGGGAGTAGACCCTAGGAGGGGCTACACCTTC	CASSPRGVDPRRGYTF	.	TRBJ1-2	TRBV5-1	.
TGTGCCAGCAGGATACTCAGGGGGAACACTGAAGCTTTCTTT	CASRILRGNTEAFF	.	TRBJ1-1	TRBV6-8	.
TGTGCCAGCTCACCTTACGAAAGGGGGACAGTCAATCAGCCCCAGCATTTT	CASSPYERGTVNQPQHF	TRBD1	TRBJ1-5	TRBV18	.
TGTGCCAGCAGCGAATTCACAGGGGCGGGTGGCTACACCTTC	CASSEFTGAGGYTF	TRBD1	TRBJ1-2	TRBV11-3	medium-sized
TGTGCCAGCAGTTTGTCCGGGACCGCTGGCAACTATGGCTACACCTTC	CASSLSGTAGNYGYTF	.	TRBJ1-2	TRBV28	.
TGCAGCGTCGAGGGGAAGAACACCGGGGAGCTGTTTTTT	CSVEGKNTGELFF	.	TRBJ2-2	TRBV29-1	.
TGTGCCAGTAGTATCTCCGGGACAGGGGGCACAGATACGCAGTATTTT	CASSISGTGGTDTQYF	TRBD1	TRBJ2-3	TRBV19	.
TGTGCCAGCAAGACAAGTGGGGGCATGAACACTGAAGCTTTCTTT	CASKTSGGMNTEAFF	.	TRBJ1-1	TRBV6-8	.
TGTGCCATCGCGACTAGCCCGAATGAGCAGTTCTTC	CAIATSPNEQFF	TRBD2	TRBJ2-1	TRBV6-8	.
TGTGCTAGTGGCGCTTTCCCCTCAAATCAGGGGACGGTCGGAAACACCATATATTTT	CASGAFPSNQGTVGNTIYF	.	TRBJ1-3	TRBV12-5	.
TGTGCCAGCAGGACCTACGGGATAGTCTATGGCTACACCTTC	CASRTYGIVYGYTF	.	TRBJ1-2	TRBV28	.
TGCGCCAGCAGCCAAGTCGGGCCTACCGGGGAGCTGTTTTTT	CASSQVGPTGELFF	.	TRBJ2-2	TRBV1	few
TGTGCCAGTAGTGGTACTAGCGGGAGTTGGGCAGATACGCAGTATTTT	CASSGTSGSWADTQYF	TRBD2	TRBJ2-3	TRBV19	.
TGTGCCAGCAGCTTGGGGGGAACCTACACAGATACGCAGTATTTT	CASSLGGTYTDTQYF	.	TRBJ2-3	TRBV11-3	.
TGTGCCAGCATTCGAAATGACAGGGACTCCTATGGCTACACCTTC	CASIRNDRDSYGYTF	TRBD1	TRBJ1-2	TRBV6-8	.
TGTGCCACAACGGGTCCTAATGAAAAACTGTTTTTT	CATTGPNEKLFF	.	TRBJ1-4	TRBV28	.
TGTGCCAGCAGTGTACAAGGGGGCTCGAACACCATATATTTT	CASSVQGGSNTIYF	TRBD1	TRBJ1-3	TRBV28	.
TGTGCCAGCAGCTTAGAGGGTCTTGGGAATGAGCAGTTCTTC	CASSLEGLGNEQFF	.	TRBJ2-1	TRBV7-7	.
TGCGCCAGCAGCTTGTACGGACAGGGGGCGTACGGAAACACCATATATTTT	CASSLYGQGAYGNTIYF	TRBD1	TRBJ1-3	TRBV5-1	.
TGTGCCAGCAGACCCCAGATGGAGCTCAATCAGCCCCAGCATTTT	CASRPQMELNQPQHF	.	TRBJ1-5	TRBV6-8	.
TGCAGCGTTGTGGATACAGGGGGGAACACCGGGGAGCTGTTTTTT	CSVVDTGGNTGELFF	TRBD1	TRBJ2-2	TRBV29-1	.